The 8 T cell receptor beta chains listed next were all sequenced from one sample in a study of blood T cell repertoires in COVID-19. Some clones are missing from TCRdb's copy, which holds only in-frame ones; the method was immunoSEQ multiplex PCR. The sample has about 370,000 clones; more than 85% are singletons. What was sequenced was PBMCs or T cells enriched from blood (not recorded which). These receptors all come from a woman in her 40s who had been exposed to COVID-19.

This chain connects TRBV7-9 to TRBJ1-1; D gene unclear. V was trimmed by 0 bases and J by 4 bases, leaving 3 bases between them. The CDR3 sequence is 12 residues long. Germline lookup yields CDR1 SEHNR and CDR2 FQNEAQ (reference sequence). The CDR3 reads CASSLAGTEAFF. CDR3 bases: TGTGCCAGCAGCTTAGCCGGCACTGAAGCTTTCTTT.

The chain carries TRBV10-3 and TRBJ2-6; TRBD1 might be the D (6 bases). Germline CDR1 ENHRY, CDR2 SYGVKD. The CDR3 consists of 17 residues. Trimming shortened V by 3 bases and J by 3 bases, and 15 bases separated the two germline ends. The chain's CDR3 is CAISEELTGFGANVLTF. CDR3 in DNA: TGTGCCATCAGTGAAGAATTAACAGGGTTTGGGGCCAACGTCCTGACTTTC.

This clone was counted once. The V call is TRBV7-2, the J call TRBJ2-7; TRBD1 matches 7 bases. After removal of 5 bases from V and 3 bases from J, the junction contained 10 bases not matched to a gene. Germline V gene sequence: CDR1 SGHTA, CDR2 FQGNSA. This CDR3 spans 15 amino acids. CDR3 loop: CASSPRQGKDYEQYF. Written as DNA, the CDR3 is TGTGCCAGCAGCCCAAGACAGGGAAAGGACTACGAGCAGTACTTC.

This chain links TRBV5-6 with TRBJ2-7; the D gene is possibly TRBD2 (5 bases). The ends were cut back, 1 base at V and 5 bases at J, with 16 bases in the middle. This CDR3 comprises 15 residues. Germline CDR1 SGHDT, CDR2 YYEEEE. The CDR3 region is CASSLLLRGRNEQYF. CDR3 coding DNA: TGTGCCAGCAGCTTGCTTCTTCGGGGAAGAAACGAGCAGTACTTC. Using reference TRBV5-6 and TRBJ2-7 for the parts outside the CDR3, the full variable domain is DAGVTQSPTHLIKTRGQQVTLRCSPKSGHDTVSWYQQALGQGPQFIFQYYEEEERQRGNFPDRFSGHQFPNYSSELNVNALLLGDSALYLCASSLLLRGRNEQYFGPGTRLTVT.

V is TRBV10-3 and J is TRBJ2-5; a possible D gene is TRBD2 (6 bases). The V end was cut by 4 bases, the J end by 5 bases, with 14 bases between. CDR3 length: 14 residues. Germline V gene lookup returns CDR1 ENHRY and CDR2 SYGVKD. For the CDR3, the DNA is TGTGCCATCAGTGGGGGGGAAGGAACGGAGACCCAGTACTTC. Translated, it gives CAISGGEGTETQYF.

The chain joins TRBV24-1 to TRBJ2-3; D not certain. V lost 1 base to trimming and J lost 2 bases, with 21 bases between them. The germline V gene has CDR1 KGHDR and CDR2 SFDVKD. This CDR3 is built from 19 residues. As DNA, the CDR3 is TGTGCCACCAGTGATTTCGGAAGTCTGGCTGACTCGTACACAGATACGCAGTATTTT. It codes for CATSDFGSLADSYTDTQYF.

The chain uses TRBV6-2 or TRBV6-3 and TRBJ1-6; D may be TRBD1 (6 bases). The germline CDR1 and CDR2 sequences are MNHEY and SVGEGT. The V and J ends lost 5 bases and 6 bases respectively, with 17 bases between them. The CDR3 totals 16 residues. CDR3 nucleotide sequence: TGTGCCAGCAGTCAGGATGTGGGACATCCTAATTCACCCCTCCACTTT. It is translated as CASSQDVGHPNSPLHF.

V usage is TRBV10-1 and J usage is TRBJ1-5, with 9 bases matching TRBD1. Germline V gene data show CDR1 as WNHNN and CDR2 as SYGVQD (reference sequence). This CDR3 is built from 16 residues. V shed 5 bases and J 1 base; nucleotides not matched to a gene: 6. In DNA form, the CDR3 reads TGCGCCAGCAGTAGGACACAGGGGGCAAGCAATCAGCCCCAGCATTTT. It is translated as CASSRTQGASNQPQHF.